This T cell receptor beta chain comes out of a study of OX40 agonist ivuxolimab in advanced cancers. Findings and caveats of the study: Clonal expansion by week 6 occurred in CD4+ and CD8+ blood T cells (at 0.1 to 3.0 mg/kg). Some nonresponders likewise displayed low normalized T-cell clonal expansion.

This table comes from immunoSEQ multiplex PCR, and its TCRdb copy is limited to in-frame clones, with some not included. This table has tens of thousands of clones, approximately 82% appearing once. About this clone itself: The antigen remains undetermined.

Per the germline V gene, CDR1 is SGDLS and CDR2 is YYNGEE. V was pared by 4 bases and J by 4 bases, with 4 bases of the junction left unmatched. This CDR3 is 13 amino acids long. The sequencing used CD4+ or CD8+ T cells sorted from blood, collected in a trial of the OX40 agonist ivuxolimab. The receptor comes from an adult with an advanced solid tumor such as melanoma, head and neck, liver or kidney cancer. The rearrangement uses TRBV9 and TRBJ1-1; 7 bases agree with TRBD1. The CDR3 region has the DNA TGTGCCAGCAGCCAGGGGGGGGGCACTGAAGCTTTCTTT. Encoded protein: CASSQGGGTEAFF.